Below are 25 T cell receptor beta chains sequenced from a single sample in a study of blood T cells in healthy people across ages. Sample-barcoded 5' priming and a J-beta primer mix drove a second PCR of roughly 6 to 12 cycles. TCRdb recomputed calls from the 5' RACE reads with MiXCR, one row per CDR3 protein. The table records roughly 800,000 distinct CDR3 sequences, 53% of them present only once. The specimen sequenced was blood. The receptors originated from a man aged 80 or over in good health.

This clonotype was counted only a few times. This chain joins TRBV5-1 and TRBJ2-1, with D tentatively TRBD1 or TRBD2 (5 bases each). The CDR3 extends over 12 amino acids. The germline gives CDR1 SGHRS, CDR2 YFSETQ. V lost 0 bases, J lost 10 bases, and 8 bases lay in between. CDR3 DNA sequence: TGCGCCAGCAGCTTGGGAAGGGACGAGCAGTTCTTC. It is translated as CASSLGRDEQFF.

This chain joins TRBV5-1 and TRBJ1-4; D is undetermined. This CDR3 has 14 residues. Trimming shortened V by 0 bases and J by 4 bases, and 7 bases separated the two germline ends. The V gene's germline CDR1 is SGHRS and CDR2 YFSETQ. The CDR3 DNA is TGCGCCAGCAGCTTGGACAGACTTAATGAAAAACTGTTTTTT. Translated, it gives CASSLDRLNEKLFF. Together with reference TRBV5-1 and TRBJ1-4, the CDR3 gives the full variable domain: KAGVTQTPRYLIKTRGQQVTLSCSPISGHRSVSWYQQTPGQGLQFLFEYFSETQRNKGNFPGRFSGRQFSNSRSEMNVSTLELGDSALYLCASSLDRLNEKLFFGSGTQLSVL.

The V and J genes are TRBV5-6 and TRBJ2-1, with 11 bases matching TRBD2. Per the germline V gene, CDR1 is SGHDT and CDR2 is YYEEEE. The length of the CDR3 is 14 residues. The ends lost 2 bases at V and 7 bases at J; junction bases unmatched: 2. The CDR3 DNA sequence: TGTGCCAGCAGCTTTCCTAGCGGGAGGAATGAGCAGTTCTTC. The encoded protein is CASSFPSGRNEQFF.

This chain's CDR3 is CSVAFPGQGTEAFF. CDR3 DNA: TGCAGCGTCGCTTTTCCGGGACAGGGGACTGAAGCTTTCTTT. The chain uses TRBV29-1 and TRBJ1-1, with 10 bases that match TRBD1. CDR1 and CDR2 (germline): SQVTM, ANQGSEA. The length of the CDR3 is 14 residues. The junction had 9 bases not matched to a gene; V was cut back by 6 bases and J by 5 bases.

The chain carries TRBV11-3 and TRBJ2-4; D gene unclear. The J call could be wrong; TRBJ2-7 is a better fit for the DNA end. The CDR3 extends over 12 amino acids. Per the germline V gene, CDR1 is SGHNT and CDR2 is YENEEA. The CDR3 DNA reads as TGTGCCAGCAGCCTCTCTCTCTCCGAGCAGTACTTC. Protein sequence: CASSLSLSEQYF.

This clonotype was picked up one time. The chain employs TRBV6-5 and TRBJ2-7; 7 nucleotides align to TRBD1. Germline CDR1 is MNHEY and CDR2 is SVGAGI. This CDR3 is built from 15 residues. V lost 5 bases to trimming and J lost 2 bases; unmatched junction nucleotides: 9. CDR3 nucleotides: TGTGCCAGCAGTAACGGGCGACAGGGAACCTACGAGCAGTACTTC. The encoded protein is CASSNGRQGTYEQYF.

On this clonotype itself: Since a much larger clone is just one base distant, this may be a read error. This rearrangement joins TRBV14 to TRBJ2-7; 10 bases line up with TRBD2. Germline CDR1 and CDR2: SGHDN and FVKESK. The CDR3 spans 16 residues. Germline trimming cut 1 base from V and 11 bases from J; bases unmatched to any gene: 14. CDR3 coding DNA: TGTGCCAGCAGCCAAGGCCCCTCCGGACTAGCGGAAGTGGAGTACTTC. Encoded protein: CASSQGPSGLAEVEYF.

The CDR3 DNA reads TGTGCCAGCAAGAGCAGCTTTTATAGCAATCAGCCCCAGCATTTT. Translating it yields CASKSSFYSNQPQHF. The J gene is TRBJ1-5, the V gene TRBV28; D unresolved. The germline V gene encodes CDR1 MDHEN and CDR2 SYDVKM. The CDR3 extends over 15 amino acids. The germline V and J ends were trimmed by 7 bases and 0 bases, with 13 bases remaining between them.

The chain recombines TRBV4-2 with TRBJ2-1, with 13 bases lining up with TRBD2. J lost 10 bases, V lost 1 base, and 7 bases had no gene match. The germline V gene has CDR1 LGHNA and CDR2 YNFKEQ. The CDR3 has 16 amino acids. The CDR3 here is CASSQVTSGRAHEQFF. For the CDR3, the DNA is TGTGCCAGCAGCCAAGTTACTAGCGGGAGGGCCCACGAGCAGTTCTTC.

J is TRBJ2-3 and V is TRBV7-9; D is possibly TRBD1 (5 bases). CDR1 and CDR2 (germline): SEHNR, FQNEAQ (reference sequence). Trimming took off 9 bases at V and 2 bases at J, with 15 bases between the two ends. This CDR3 has 14 amino acids. CDR3 in amino acids: CASRRSGSTDTQYF. The CDR3 region has the DNA TGTGCCAGTCGACGATCAGGGTCCACAGATACGCAGTATTTT. The entire variable domain, with the rest obtained from reference TRBV7-9 and TRBJ2-3, is as follows: DTGVSQNPRHKITKRGQNVTFRCDPISEHNRLYWYRQTLGQGPEFLTYFQNEAQLEKSRLLSDRFSAERPKGSFSTLEIQRTEQGDSAMYLCASRRSGSTDTQYFGPGTRLTVL.

The chain links TRBV5-1 to TRBJ2-7; 10 bases match TRBD2. The CDR3 totals 16 residues. CDR1 is SGHRS and CDR2 is YFSETQ in the germline V gene. V lost 5 bases to trimming and J lost 0 bases; unmatched junction nucleotides: 8. The CDR3 sequence: CASSPGLADYSYEQYF. The DNA of the CDR3 is TGCGCCAGCAGTCCTGGACTAGCGGACTACTCCTACGAGCAGTACTTC. The entire variable domain, with the rest obtained from reference TRBV5-1 and TRBJ2-7, is as follows: KAGVTQTPRYLIKTRGQQVTLSCSPISGHRSVSWYQQTPGQGLQFLFEYFSETQRNKGNFPGRFSGRQFSNSRSEMNVSTLELGDSALYLCASSPGLADYSYEQYFGPGTRLTVT.

This clonotype was seen more than once but under ten times. The chain carries TRBV7-2 and TRBJ1-2; weak D call: TRBD1 (6 bases). The CDR3 sequence is 13 residues long. V was cut by 4 bases and J by 7 bases, with 13 bases left in between. Germline V gene lookup returns CDR1 SGHTA and CDR2 FQGNSA. CDR3: CASSSRQDGGYTF. In nucleotides, the CDR3 is TGTGCCAGCAGCTCCCGACAGGATGGTGGCTACACCTTC.

This clonotype was seen a handful of times. The rearrangement joins TRBV15 to TRBJ1-5; no firm D call. The germline gives CDR1 LNHNV, CDR2 YYDKDF (reference sequence). The V end lost 4 bases, the J end lost 0 bases, and 13 bases lay between the germline ends. This CDR3 has 16 amino acids. The CDR3 coding sequence is TGTGCCACCAGCACAAACCAAATTGCTAGCAATCAGCCCCAGCATTTT. As protein: CATSTNQIASNQPQHF.

Only a few counts were recorded for this clonotype. The chain employs TRBV6-5 and TRBJ2-7; TRBD1 aligns across 8 bases. Losses at the gene ends were 1 base for V and 3 bases for J; bases not matched to a gene: 11. This CDR3 region has 17 residues. Germline V gives CDR1 MNHEY, CDR2 SVGAGI. DNA of the CDR3: TGTGCCAGCAGTTACTACTCCGGACAGGGAATGGACTACGAGCAGTACTTC. It specifies CASSYYSGQGMDYEQYF.

The chain carries TRBV5-1 and TRBJ2-5, with 7 bases fitting TRBD1. Germline V gene lookup returns CDR1 SGHRS and CDR2 YFSETQ. V was pared by 4 bases and J by 1 base, with 4 bases of the junction left unmatched. The CDR3 consists of 14 residues. The CDR3 spells CASSTRDSQETQYF. The CDR3 DNA reads TGCGCCAGCAGCACTCGGGACAGCCAAGAGACCCAGTACTTC.

This clonotype was observed a single time. This rearrangement joins TRBV7-2 to TRBJ2-1, with a tentative D call TRBD1 (5 bases). The germline V and J ends were trimmed by 4 bases and 4 bases, with 17 bases remaining between them. The CDR3 covers 16 residues. Germline V gives CDR1 SGHTA, CDR2 FQGNSA. In DNA, the CDR3 is TGTGCCAGCAGCTCGCAGACAGTCCCAGAGTACAATGAGCAGTTCTTC. It is translated as CASSSQTVPEYNEQFF.

The rearrangement joins TRBV5-1 to TRBJ2-7; D assignment may be TRBD1 or TRBD2 (6 bases each). The CDR3 consists of 15 residues. The V and J ends lost 0 bases and 5 bases respectively, with 15 bases between them. Germline V gene data show CDR1 as SGHRS and CDR2 as YFSETQ. The CDR3 loop is CASSLGRGIRNEQYF. DNA of the CDR3: TGCGCCAGCAGCTTGGGGAGGGGGATCCGGAACGAGCAGTACTTC.

The chain combines TRBV29-1 with TRBJ1-1, with TRBD1 matching over 12 bases. Germline CDR1 SQVTM, CDR2 ANQGSEA. Trimming took 1 base from V and 0 from J; bases not matched to a gene: 6. This CDR3 contains 17 residues. In DNA, the CDR3 is TGCAGCGTTGAAGGTGGGACAGGGGGCTCTATGAACACTGAAGCTTTCTTT. It specifies CSVEGGTGGSMNTEAFF. Filled out from reference TRBV29-1 and TRBJ1-1, the complete variable domain reads SAVISQKPSRDICQRGTSLTIQCQVDSQVTMMFWYRQQPGQSLTLIATANQGSEATYESGFVIDKFPISRPNLTFSTLTVSNMSPEDSSIYLCSVEGGTGGSMNTEAFFGQGTRLTVV.

This chain uses TRBV27 with TRBJ2-7, with 7 bases lining up with TRBD1. The length of the CDR3 is 16 residues. Germline lookup yields CDR1 MNHEY and CDR2 SMNVEV (reference sequence). V gave up 3 bases and J gave up 3 bases; unmatched junction bases: 11. The CDR3 coding sequence is TGTGCCAGCAGTTTCAACCGGGACAGCTTTTTCTACGAGCAGTACTTC. Translation gives CASSFNRDSFFYEQYF.

This chain connects TRBV27 to TRBJ2-5; the D gene is possibly TRBD2 (6 bases). The CDR3 length is 13 residues. Germline CDR1 and CDR2: MNHEY and SMNVEV (reference sequence). Trimming pared 6 bases from V and 11 bases from J, leaving 19 bases between. CDR3 sequence (DNA): TGTGCCAGCAGCCGCACCAATCCGGGAGAGCAGTACTTC. This codes for CASSRTNPGEQYF.

This clonotype was recorded a few times. The CDR3 reads CSVRDSANNSPLHF. In DNA, the CDR3 is TGCAGCGTGCGGGACAGCGCTAATAATTCACCCCTCCACTTT. The chain has TRBV29-1 and TRBJ1-6, with 7 bases matching TRBD1. The CDR3 runs to 14 residues. CDR1 is SQVTM, CDR2 ANQGSEA, per germline. The ends lost 6 bases at V and 5 bases at J; junction bases unmatched: 7.

This clonotype was counted between two and nine times. The genes are TRBV13 and TRBJ1-2, with TRBD1 matching over 9 bases. Germline values: CDR1 PRHDT, CDR2 FYEKMQ (reference sequence). With 4 bases clipped from V and 6 bases from J, the junction kept 6 bases outside the gene matches. The CDR3 spans 14 residues. The CDR3 DNA reads as TGTGCCAGCAGCTCGGACAGGGGTCGGGATGGCTACACCTTC. Protein: CASSSDRGRDGYTF.

The chain employs TRBV3-1 and TRBJ1-6; TRBD1 matches 7 bases. The trim removed 4 bases at V and 6 bases at J, leaving 12 bases unmatched. The CDR3 spans 17 residues. In germline, CDR1 is LGHDT, CDR2 YNNKEL (reference sequence). The CDR3 DNA follows: TGTGCCAGCAGCCGTTCTTTTAACAGGGGCTTTAATTCACCCCTCCACTTT. Amino acids: CASSRSFNRGFNSPLHF.

The rearrangement joins TRBV12-3 or TRBV12-4 to TRBJ1-1, with 8 nucleotides matching TRBD1. This CDR3 comprises 17 residues. The trim removed 1 base at V and 5 bases at J, leaving 12 bases unmatched. Here the CDR3 DNA reads TGTGCCAGCAGTTTAGGGGACAGGAGTCTCAGGGGTACTGAAGCTTTCTTT. Amino acid sequence: CASSLGDRSLRGTEAFF.

The chain carries TRBV28 and TRBJ2-5; tentative D call: TRBD1 (6 bases). Per the germline V gene, CDR1 is MDHEN and CDR2 is SYDVKM. Trimming cost V 4 bases and J 3 bases, with 15 bases left between them. This CDR3 has 15 residues. The CDR3 reads CASSSYRVYEETQYF. The CDR3 DNA follows: TGTGCCAGCAGTTCGTACAGGGTTTACGAAGAGACCCAGTACTTC.